This T cell receptor beta chain was identified in a study of cytomegalovirus exposure and HLA in healthy donors. This CDR3 is 15 amino acids long. Germline V lookup: CDR1 LNHDA, CDR2 SQIVND (reference sequence). The V and J ends lost 6 bases and 0 bases, in that order; junction bases with no gene match: 3. About this clone: Antigen specificity is unknown.

Notes on the study in general: Data from an earlier analysis indicated that most TCR beta V segments were productive either about 87% or about 30% of the time. Sequencing depth roughly uniform across donors was assumed in presence/absence analyses.

This cohort consisted of healthy bone marrow donors. PCR primers comprised 60 Vbeta and 13 Jbeta primers. Measured with immunoSEQ multiplex PCR; TCRdb has only the in-frame clones, and not every one. The sample shows around 100,000 clones, 70% to 80% of them seen only once. The clonotype comes from a woman aged 25 to 39 in good health and CMV-seropositive. This chain joins TRBV19 and TRBJ1-5, with 9 bases lining up with TRBD1. The source material was PBMCs. CDR3 in amino acids: CASRTGGYSNQPQHF. For the CDR3, the DNA is TGTGCCAGTAGGACAGGGGGGTATAGCAATCAGCCCCAGCATTTT.